Listed below are T cell receptor beta chains from one sample, sequenced in a study of T cell repertoires in cytomegalovirus infection. The antigens of these receptors remain unknown. In TCRdb, the reads were re-called with MiXCR into one record per CDR3 protein. Among about 220,000 distinct CDR3 sequences listed, 35% to 45% were seen once. This specimen was CD8+ T cells from cultured PBMCs, taken from culture after CMV antigen stimulation. Receptors originate from a human donor in good health (CMV status not recorded). Some clones in this sample may be carry-over from other donors' samples. The CDR3 runs from the conserved cysteine through the conserved F or W. D genes are given only for firm matches. Size is stated for part of the rows, as once, few or many counts, or as a class when the clone is expanded.

size	V	J	D	CDR3	DNA
-	TRBV11-2	TRBJ2-7	TRBD2	CASSPGTSDYEQYF	TGTGCCAGCAGCCCGGGGACTAGCGACTACGAGCAGTACTTC
-	TRBV7-6	TRBJ2-3	TRBD1	CASSRRDRGTDTQYF	TGTGCCAGCAGCCGAAGGGACAGGGGTACAGATACGCAGTATTTT
-	TRBV28	TRBJ2-5	-	CASTPGMSRKETQYF	TGTGCCAGCACCCCCGGAATGAGCAGGAAAGAGACCCAGTACTTC
once	TRBV24-1	TRBJ2-1	-	CATSGADSSYNEQFF	TGTGCCACCAGTGGGGCCGACAGCTCCTACAATGAGCAGTTCTTC
-	TRBV11-2	TRBJ2-3	-	CASSLARGNTDTQYF	TGTGCCAGCAGCTTAGCCCGGGGGAACACAGATACGCAGTATTTT
-	TRBV7-9	TRBJ2-5	-	CASSLELEKETQYF	TGTGCCAGCAGCTTAGAACTAGAAAAAGAGACCCAGTACTTC
-	TRBV14	TRBJ2-1	-	CASSSLRYEQFF	TGTGCCAGCAGCTCGCTCCGCTATGAGCAGTTCTTC
few	TRBV7-6	TRBJ2-1	-	CASSLGTRDEQFF	TGTGCCAGCAGCTTGGGTACGCGGGATGAGCAGTTCTTC
few	TRBV7-4	TRBJ1-1	-	CASSFISPENTEAFF	TGTGCCAGCAGCTTCATTTCCCCAGAGAACACTGAAGCTTTCTTT
-	TRBV19	TRBJ1-1	-	CASSIDLLGNTEAFF	TGTGCCAGTAGTATAGATCTATTGGGGAACACTGAAGCTTTCTTT
-	TRBV12-3/TRBV12-4	TRBJ2-2	TRBD1	CASSLAVSDRVSNTGELFF	TGTGCCAGCAGTTTAGCCGTTTCGGACAGGGTTTCCAACACCGGGGAGCTGTTTTTT
-	TRBV2	TRBJ1-1	TRBD1	CASTVGGGDTEAFF	TGTGCCAGCACGGTCGGAGGGGGCGACACTGAAGCTTTCTTT
few	TRBV7-2	TRBJ2-4	TRBD2	CASSLAAVASGRGGAIQYF	TGTGCCAGCAGCTTAGCAGCCGTGGCTAGCGGGAGGGGTGGGGCCATTCAGTACTTC
-	TRBV5-4	TRBJ2-1	TRBD2	CASSLASGSSSYNEQFF	TGTGCCAGCAGCTTGGCTAGCGGGTCAAGCTCCTACAATGAGCAGTTCTTC
few	TRBV12-3/TRBV12-4	TRBJ1-1	TRBD1	CAIQRTGGETNTEAFF	TGTGCCATCCAGAGGACAGGGGGCGAGACGAACACTGAAGCTTTCTTT
-	TRBV12-3/TRBV12-4	TRBJ2-1	-	CASSLGNEQLF	TGTGCCAGCAGTTTAGGGAATGAGCAGTTATTC
many	TRBV7-2	TRBJ2-7	-	CASRLAVGYEQYF	TGTGCCAGCAGGTTAGCGGTAGGCTACGAGCAGTACTTC
few	TRBV19	TRBJ2-1	-	CASNDLRVNEQFF	TGTGCCAGTAACGACCTGCGGGTCAATGAGCAGTTCTTC
many	TRBV2	TRBJ2-7	-	CASSNVQGIYEQYF	TGTGCCAGCTCCAACGTCCAGGGGATCTACGAGCAGTACTTC
many	TRBV7-3	TRBJ2-3	TRBD2	CASRLSGEGTDTQYF	TGTGCCAGCAGATTAAGCGGGGAGGGCACAGATACGCAGTATTTT
-	TRBV7-3	TRBJ2-5	-	CASSPPNQETQYF	TGTGCCAGCAGCCCCCCAAATCAGGAGACCCAGTACTTC
-	TRBV5-1	TRBJ2-3	-	CASSDTDPSTDTQYF	TGCGCCAGCAGTGATACAGATCCTAGCACAGATACGCAGTATTTT
-	TRBV28	TRBJ2-1	TRBD2	CASSLGRTSGYNEQFF	TGTGCCAGCAGTTTAGGCCGGACTAGCGGCTACAATGAGCAGTTCTTC
-	TRBV12-3/TRBV12-4	TRBJ1-1	-	CASCRDFDTEAFF	TGTGCCAGCTGCAGGGATTTTGACACTGAAGCTTTCTTT
once	TRBV10-3	TRBJ2-4	-	CAISPEEGETKNIQYF	TGTGCCATCAGTCCGGAGGAGGGGGAGACCAAAAACATTCAGTACTTC
-	TRBV27	TRBJ1-1	TRBD1	CASSLETGLHNTGAFF	TGTGCCAGCAGTTTAGAGACAGGGCTCCACAACACTGGAGCTTTCTTT
few	TRBV10-3	TRBJ2-3	TRBD1	CAITRQGTSTDTQYF	TGTGCCATCACGAGACAGGGGACTAGCACAGATACGCAGTATTTT
-	TRBV7-6	TRBJ1-5	-	CASSLDSYSNQPQHF	TGTGCCAGCAGCTTAGACAGTTATAGCAATCAGCCCCAGCATTTT
-	TRBV13	TRBJ2-3	TRBD2	CASSSSSGGVADTQYF	TGTGCCAGCAGCTCCTCTAGCGGGGGGGTCGCAGATACGCAGTATTTT
few	TRBV27	TRBJ2-7	TRBD2	CASSRTSAYEQYF	TGTGCCAGCAGCCGGACTAGCGCCTACGAGCAGTACTTC
once	TRBV29-1	TRBJ2-1	-	CSVEAQNEQCF	TGCAGCGTTGAAGCCCAGAATGAGCAGTGCTTC
-	TRBV11-2	TRBJ1-1	-	CASSLVLGLNTEAFF	TGTGCCAGCAGCTTAGTTCTGGGCCTGAACACTGAAGCTTTCTTT
-	TRBV7-6	TRBJ2-7	TRBD1	CASSTRGLTGTRDYEQYF	TGTGCCAGCAGCACCAGGGGGCTGACAGGGACACGCGACTACGAGCAGTACTTC